This TCR beta chain was sequenced during a study of T cell responses to AZD1222 COVID-19 vaccine. Points from the study as a whole: Regions left unmutated in variants are reportedly the target of nearly half of spike-specific TCRs. The peak T cell response came first, and repertoires were sampled only after it.

Only in-frame clones appear in the TCRdb table, and some are missing; sequencing was by immunoSEQ multiplex PCR. The data show approximately 140,000 clones, about 89% seen once. A remark on this clone: What it recognizes is unknown.

Germline CDR1 LNHDA, CDR2 SQIVND (reference sequence). V was cut by 4 bases and J by 0 bases, with 10 bases left in between. This CDR3 is built from 15 residues. J is TRBJ1-5 and V is TRBV19; D gene ambiguous. The source of this sequence is an adult in good health. The sample was peripheral blood, taken on day 0 of MenACWY control vaccination. CDR3 region: CASSTRVYSNQPQHF. In DNA form, the CDR3 reads TGTGCCAGTAGTACGCGTGTTTATAGCAATCAGCCCCAGCATTTT.